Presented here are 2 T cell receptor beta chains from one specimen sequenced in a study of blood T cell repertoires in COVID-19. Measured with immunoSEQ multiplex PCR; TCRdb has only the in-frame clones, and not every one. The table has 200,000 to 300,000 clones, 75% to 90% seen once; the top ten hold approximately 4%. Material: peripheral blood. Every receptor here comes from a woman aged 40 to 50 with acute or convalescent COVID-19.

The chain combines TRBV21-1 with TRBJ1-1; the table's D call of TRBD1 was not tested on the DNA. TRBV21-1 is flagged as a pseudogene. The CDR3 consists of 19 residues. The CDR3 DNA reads TGTGCCAGCAGCAACTCACAACTTCAGGGGTCCTCCCCAAACACTGAAGCTTTCTTT. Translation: CASSNSQLQGSSPNTEAFF.

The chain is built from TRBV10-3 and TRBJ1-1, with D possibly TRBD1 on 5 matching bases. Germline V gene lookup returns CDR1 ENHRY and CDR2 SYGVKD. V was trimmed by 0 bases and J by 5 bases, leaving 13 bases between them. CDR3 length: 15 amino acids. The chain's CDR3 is CAISESLIGGTEAFF. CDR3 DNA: TGTGCCATCAGTGAGTCCCTGATTGGGGGGACTGAAGCTTTCTTT.